Here is one TCR beta chain with its context. The data derive from a study of blood T cell repertoires in COVID-19. Looking at the study overall: COVID-19 samples, acute and convalescent, were from the United States, Italy and Spain. Sources were T cells, B-cell-depleted T cells, or PBMCs; the material itself was cDNA or gDNA.

In the study's own analysis: Reference gene primer amplification gave nucleated cell count estimates. Produced via immunoSEQ multiplex PCR; TCRdb's table is partial and in-frame only. The DNA was the basis for D and trimming; V, J and clone size are from that table. The sample lists about 180,000 clones; roughly 81% were seen once. While infection was still active, Seattle patients were enrolled and then followed longitudinally. Material for sequencing was peripheral blood. The sequence derives from a woman older than 75 with COVID-19, enrolled during active disease.

DNA of the CDR3: TGTGCCAGCAGCTTAGCAGGCGGGGGGGCCACTGAGCAGTTCTTC. Translating gives CASSLAGGGATEQFF. The chain carries TRBV7-2 and TRBJ2-1, with 9 positions matching TRBD2. The CDR3 runs 15 residues. V shed 0 bases and J 9 bases; nucleotides not matched to a gene: 6. Germline V gene lookup returns CDR1 SGHTA and CDR2 FQGNSA.